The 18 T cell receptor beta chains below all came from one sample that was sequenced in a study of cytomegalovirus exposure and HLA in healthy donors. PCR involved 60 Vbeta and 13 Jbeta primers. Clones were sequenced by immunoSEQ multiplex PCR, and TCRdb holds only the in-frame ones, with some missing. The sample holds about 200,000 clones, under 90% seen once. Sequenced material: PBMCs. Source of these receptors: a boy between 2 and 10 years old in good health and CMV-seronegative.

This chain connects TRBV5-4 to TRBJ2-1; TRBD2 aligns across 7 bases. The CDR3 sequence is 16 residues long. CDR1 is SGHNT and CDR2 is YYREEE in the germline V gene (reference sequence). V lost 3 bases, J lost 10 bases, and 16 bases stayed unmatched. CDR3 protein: CASSSKGGPHGREQFF. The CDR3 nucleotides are TGTGCCAGCAGCTCCAAGGGAGGGCCCCACGGGAGGGAGCAGTTCTTC. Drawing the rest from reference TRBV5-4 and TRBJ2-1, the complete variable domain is ETGVTQSPTHLIKTRGQQVTLRCSSQSGHNTVSWYQQALGQGPQFIFQYYREEENGRGNFPPRFSGLQFPNYSSELNVNALELDDSALYLCASSSKGGPHGREQFFGPGTRLTVL.

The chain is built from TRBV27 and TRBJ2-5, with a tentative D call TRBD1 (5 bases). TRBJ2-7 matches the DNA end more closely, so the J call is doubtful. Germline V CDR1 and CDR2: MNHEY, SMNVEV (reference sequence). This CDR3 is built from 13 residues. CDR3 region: CASSNQGSYEQYF. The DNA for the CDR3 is TGTGCCAGCAGTAACCAGGGCTCCTACGAGCAGTACTTC.

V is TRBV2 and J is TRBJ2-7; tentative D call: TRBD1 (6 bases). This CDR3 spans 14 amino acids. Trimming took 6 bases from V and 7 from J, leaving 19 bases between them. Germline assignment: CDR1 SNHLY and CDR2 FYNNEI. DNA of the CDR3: TGTGCCAGCAGGGGACAAGCCCCAAGCTTTGAGCAGTACTTC. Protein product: CASRGQAPSFEQYF.

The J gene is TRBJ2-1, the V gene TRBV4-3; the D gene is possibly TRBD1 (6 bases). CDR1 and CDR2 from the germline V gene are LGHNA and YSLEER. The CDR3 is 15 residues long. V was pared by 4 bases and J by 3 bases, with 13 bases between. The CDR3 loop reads CASSPSTGSYNEQFF. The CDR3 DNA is TGCGCCAGCAGCCCCTCGACAGGAAGCTACAATGAGCAGTTCTTC.

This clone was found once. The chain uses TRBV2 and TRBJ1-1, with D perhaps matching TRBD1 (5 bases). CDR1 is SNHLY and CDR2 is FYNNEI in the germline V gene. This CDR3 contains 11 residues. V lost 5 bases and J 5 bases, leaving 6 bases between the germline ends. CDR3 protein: CASSYRTEAFF. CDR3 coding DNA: TGTGCCAGCAGTTACAGGACTGAAGCTTTCTTT.

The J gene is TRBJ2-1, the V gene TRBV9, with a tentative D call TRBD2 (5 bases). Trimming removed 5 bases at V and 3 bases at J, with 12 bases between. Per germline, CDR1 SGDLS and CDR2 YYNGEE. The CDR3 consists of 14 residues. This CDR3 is CASSATSGYNEQFF. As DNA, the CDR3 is TGTGCCAGCAGTGCGACGAGCGGCTACAATGAGCAGTTCTTC.

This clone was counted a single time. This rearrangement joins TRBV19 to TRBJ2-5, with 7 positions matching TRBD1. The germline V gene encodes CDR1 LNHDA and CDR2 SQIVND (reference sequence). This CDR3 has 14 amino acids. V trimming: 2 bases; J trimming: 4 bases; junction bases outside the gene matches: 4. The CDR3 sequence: CASSIIGGVETQYF. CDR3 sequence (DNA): TGTGCCAGTAGTATAATAGGGGGCGTAGAGACCCAGTACTTC.

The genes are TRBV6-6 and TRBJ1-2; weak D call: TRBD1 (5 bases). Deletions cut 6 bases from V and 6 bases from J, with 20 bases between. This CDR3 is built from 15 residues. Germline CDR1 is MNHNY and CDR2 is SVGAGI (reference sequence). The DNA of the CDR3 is TGTGCCAGCAGCTACAGGCAGGGAGGGGAGGATGGCTACACCTTC. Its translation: CASSYRQGGEDGYTF.

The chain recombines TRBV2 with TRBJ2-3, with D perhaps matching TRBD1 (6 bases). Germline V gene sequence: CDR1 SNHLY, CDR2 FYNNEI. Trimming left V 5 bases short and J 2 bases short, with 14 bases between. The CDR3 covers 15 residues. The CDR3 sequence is CASSRDRTYTDTQYF. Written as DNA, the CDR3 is TGTGCCAGCAGTCGTGACAGGACGTACACAGATACGCAGTATTTT. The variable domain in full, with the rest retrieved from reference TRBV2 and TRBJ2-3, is EPEVTQTPSHQVTQMGQEVILRCVPISNHLYFYWYRQILGQKVEFLVSFYNNEISEKSEIFDDQFSVERPDGSNFTLKIRSTKLEDSAMYFCASSRDRTYTDTQYFGPGTRLTVL.

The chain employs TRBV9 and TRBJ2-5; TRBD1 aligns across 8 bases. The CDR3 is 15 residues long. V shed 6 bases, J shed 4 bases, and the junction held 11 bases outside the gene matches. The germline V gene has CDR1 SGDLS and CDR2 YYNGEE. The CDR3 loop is CASTRQGWIGETQYF. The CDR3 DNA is TGTGCCAGCACTAGACAGGGGTGGATCGGAGAGACCCAGTACTTC.

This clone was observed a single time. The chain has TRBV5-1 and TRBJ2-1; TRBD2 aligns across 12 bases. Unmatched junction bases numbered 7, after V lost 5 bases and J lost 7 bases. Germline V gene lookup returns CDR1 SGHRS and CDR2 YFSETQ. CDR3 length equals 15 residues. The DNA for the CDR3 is TGCGCCAGCAGGAGACCTAGCGGGGGGGCAAATGAGCAGTTCTTC. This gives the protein CASRRPSGGANEQFF. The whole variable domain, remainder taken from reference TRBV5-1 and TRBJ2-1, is KAGVTQTPRYLIKTRGQQVTLSCSPISGHRSVSWYQQTPGQGLQFLFEYFSETQRNKGNFPGRFSGRQFSNSRSEMNVSTLELGDSALYLCASRRPSGGANEQFFGPGTRLTVL.

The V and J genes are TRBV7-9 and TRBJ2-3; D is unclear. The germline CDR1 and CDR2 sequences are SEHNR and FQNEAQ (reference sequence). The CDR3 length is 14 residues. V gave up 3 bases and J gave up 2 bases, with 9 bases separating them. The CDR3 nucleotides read TGTGCCAGCAGCTTCCTCGAGCACACAGATACGCAGTATTTT. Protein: CASSFLEHTDTQYF.

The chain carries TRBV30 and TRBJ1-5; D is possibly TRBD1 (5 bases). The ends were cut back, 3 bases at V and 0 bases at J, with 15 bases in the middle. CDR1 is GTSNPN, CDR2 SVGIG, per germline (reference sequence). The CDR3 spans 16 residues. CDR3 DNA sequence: TGTGCCTGGAGATTGGGGGGACCCTATAGCAATCAGCCCCAGCATTTT. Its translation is CAWRLGGPYSNQPQHF. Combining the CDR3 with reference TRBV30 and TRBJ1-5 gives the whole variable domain SQTIHQWPATLVQPVGSPLSLECTVEGTSNPNLYWYRQAAGRGLQLLFYSVGIGQISSEVPQNLSASRPQDRQFILSSKKLLLSDSGFYLCAWRLGGPYSNQPQHFGDGTRLSIL.

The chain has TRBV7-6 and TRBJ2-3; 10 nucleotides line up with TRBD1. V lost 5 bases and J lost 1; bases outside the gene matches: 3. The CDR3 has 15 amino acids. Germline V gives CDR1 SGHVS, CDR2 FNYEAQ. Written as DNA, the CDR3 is TGTGCCAGCAGCGTAGGGACAGGGGGCACAGATACGCAGTATTTT. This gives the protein CASSVGTGGTDTQYF.

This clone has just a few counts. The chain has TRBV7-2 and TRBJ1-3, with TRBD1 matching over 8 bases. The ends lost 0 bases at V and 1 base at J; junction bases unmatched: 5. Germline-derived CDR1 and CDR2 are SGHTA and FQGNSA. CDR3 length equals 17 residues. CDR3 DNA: TGTGCCAGCAGCTTAGCGCCAGGGGGCGCGTCTGGAAACACCATATATTTT. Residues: CASSLAPGGASGNTIYF.

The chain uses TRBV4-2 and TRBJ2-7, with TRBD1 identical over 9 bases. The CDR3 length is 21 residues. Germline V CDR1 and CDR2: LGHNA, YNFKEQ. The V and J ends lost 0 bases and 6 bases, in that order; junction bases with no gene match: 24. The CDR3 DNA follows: TGTGCCAGCAGCCAAGATGGCGCAGGACGCTACAGGGGGCCCGAGAAAGGCGAGCAGTACTTC. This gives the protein CASSQDGAGRYRGPEKGEQYF.

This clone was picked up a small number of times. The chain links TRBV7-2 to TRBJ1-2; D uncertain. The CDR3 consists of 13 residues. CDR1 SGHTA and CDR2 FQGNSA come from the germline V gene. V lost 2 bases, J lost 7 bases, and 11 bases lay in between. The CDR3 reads CASSLSSGFGYTF. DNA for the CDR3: TGTGCCAGCAGCTTAAGTTCGGGATTTGGCTACACCTTC.

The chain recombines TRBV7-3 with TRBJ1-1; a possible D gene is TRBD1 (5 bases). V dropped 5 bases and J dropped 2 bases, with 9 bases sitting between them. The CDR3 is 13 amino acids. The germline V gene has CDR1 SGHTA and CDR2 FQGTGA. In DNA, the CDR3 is TGTGCCAGCAGCCGCGGGGGTAACACTGAAGCTTTCTTT. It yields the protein CASSRGGNTEAFF.